Listed below are T cell receptor beta chains from one sample, sequenced in a study of blood T cell repertoires in COVID-19. Repertoires were generated with immunoSEQ multiplex PCR, while TCRdb's copy carries only in-frame clones and drops some. The sample records around 200,000 clones, around 88% being singletons. Sequencing was carried out using peripheral blood. The receptors come from a middle-aged man with active or convalescent COVID-19. CDR3s include the opening cysteine and the closing phenylalanine or tryptophan. Fields, in order: CDR3 DNA, CDR3 protein, clone size, V gene, D gene, CDR3 length, J gene. The D gene is left open where the match is weak. Clone size is not always given. Where it is, it says once, few, many or a class for expanded clones.

TGTGCCAGCAGCGTGACAGGGGCCACCGGGGAGCTGTTTTTT CASSVTGATGELFF . TRBV9 TRBD1 14 TRBJ2-2
TGTGCCTGGAGGTGGGCAGGGTCGTACACTGAAGCTTTCTTT CAWRWAGSYTEAFF . TRBV30 . 14 TRBJ1-1
TGTGCCAGCACAGGGACGGCCTACGAGCAGTACTTC CASTGTAYEQYF . TRBV19 . 12 TRBJ2-7
TGTGCCAGCAGCAAAGTCTCTTTGATTGGCGGGAGAGGGAACATTCAGTACTTC CASSKVSLIGGRGNIQYF once TRBV21-1 . 18 TRBJ2-4
TGTGCCAGCAGCCAAGAAAGAGGGGGCTACAATGAGCAGTTCTTC CASSQERGGYNEQFF . TRBV3-1/TRBV3-2 . 15 TRBJ2-1
TGTGCCAGCAGCTTGGCCTGGAGCTCCTATAATTCACCCCTCCACTTT CASSLAWSSYNSPLHF . TRBV5-6 . 16 TRBJ1-6
TGTGCCAGCAGCTTCAGGGGGCCAAGCAATCAGCCCCAGCATTTT CASSFRGPSNQPQHF . TRBV5-6 TRBD1 15 TRBJ1-5
TGTGCCAGCAGCCTCGCGGTTTTAACCGGGGAGCTGTTTTTT CASSLAVLTGELFF . TRBV9 . 14 TRBJ2-2
TGTGCCAGCAGCTTCAGGACAGGGAAAAACTCTGGGGCCAACGTCCTGACTTTC CASSFRTGKNSGANVLTF . TRBV7-9 TRBD1 18 TRBJ2-6
TGCGCCAGCAGCCAAGGTTCGGGAATGGCTAACTATGGCTACACCTTC CASSQGSGMANYGYTF . TRBV4-1 . 16 TRBJ1-2
TGTGCCAGTAAGGGGGACATGAACACTGAAGCTTTCTTT CASKGDMNTEAFF . TRBV19 . 13 TRBJ1-1
TGTGCCAGCACCGCCGGGACTAGCGGCTCCTACGAGCAGTACTTC CASTAGTSGSYEQYF . TRBV6-5 TRBD2 15 TRBJ2-7
TGTGCCATCAGACAGGACACTGAAGCTTTCTTT CAIRQDTEAFF . TRBV10-3 . 11 TRBJ1-1
TGTGCCAGCTCACCACCGACAGGGAGGAATGAGCAGTTCTTC CASSPPTGRNEQFF once TRBV18 . 14 TRBJ2-1
TGCGCCAGCAGCCAGTACCCTAGCGGGGGGTACACCGGGGAGCTGTTTTTT CASSQYPSGGYTGELFF . TRBV4-3 TRBD2 17 TRBJ2-2
TGTGCCAGCAGCTTAGATCCAGGGCGGAATCAGCCCCAGCATTTT CASSLDPGRNQPQHF . TRBV11-2 . 15 TRBJ1-5
TGTGCCAGCAGCCCGAAAGGGAAGGCGGGGGAGACCCAGTACTTC CASSPKGKAGETQYF . TRBV5-6 . 15 TRBJ2-5
TGCGCCAGCAGGCCTCGACTAGCGGGAGGCTTCGCGAACACCGGGGAGCTGTTTTTT CASRPRLAGGFANTGELFF . TRBV5-1 TRBD2 19 TRBJ2-2
TGTGCCAGCAGTCTCTCTGGGGCCAACGTCCTGACTTTC CASSLSGANVLTF . TRBV28 . 13 TRBJ2-6
TGCGCCAGCACCGGGACAGGGGAAGAGACCCAGTACTTC CASTGTGEETQYF . TRBV5-1 TRBD1 13 TRBJ2-5
TGCGCCAGCAGCCAAGATAAAGGGGCCAACTACGAGCAGTACTTC CASSQDKGANYEQYF few TRBV4-3 . 15 TRBJ2-7
TGTGCCAGCAGCTTACTCGGACTGCTAACCACAGATACGCAGTATTTT CASSLLGLLTTDTQYF once TRBV11-3 . 16 TRBJ2-3
TGTGCCTGGACCCAGGGGCCCTACAATGAGCAGTTCTTC CAWTQGPYNEQFF . TRBV30 . 13 TRBJ2-1
TGTGCCAGCAGTATCGCGGATTTCACAGATACGCAGTATTTT CASSIADFTDTQYF . TRBV6-5 . 14 TRBJ2-3
TGTGCCAGCAGTGGATGGCCCGGGACTCCTAAAGAGACCCAGTACTTC CASSGWPGTPKETQYF . TRBV6-1 . 16 TRBJ2-5
TGCAGCGTTGCCGGCAGGGTGCCATCACAGACCCAGTACTTC CSVAGRVPSQTQYF . TRBV29-1 . 14 TRBJ2-5
TGTGCCAGCTCCGCAGGAATTGTGTTGGGCTACACCTTC CASSAGIVLGYTF few TRBV18 . 13 TRBJ1-2
TGTGCCAGCAGCGCGACAGTTACCTACGAGCAGTACTTC CASSATVTYEQYF . TRBV13 . 13 TRBJ2-7
TGTGCCAGCAGTTACGACCTTGAGGGACAGGGGTACTCCTACGAGCAGTACTTC CASSYDLEGQGYSYEQYF . TRBV6-2/TRBV6-3 TRBD1 18 TRBJ2-7
TGTGCCTGGAGGGAACAGGGAATTAGGGCGTATGGCTACACCTTC CAWREQGIRAYGYTF . TRBV30 . 15 TRBJ1-2
TGCGCCAGCAACCGATTCGGACAGGGGGGAGAAAAACTGTTTTTT CASNRFGQGGEKLFF . TRBV5-1 TRBD1 15 TRBJ1-4
TGTGCCAGTAGTGCTGGACAGGAAAAACTGTTTTTT CASSAGQEKLFF few TRBV19 . 12 TRBJ1-4
TGTGCCAGTAGTATAATCAGGGGTCGGAACACTGAAGCTTTCTTT CASSIIRGRNTEAFF . TRBV19 . 15 TRBJ1-1
TGTGCCAGTCAGACTAGCGGGGCGACAGATACGCAGTATTTT CASQTSGATDTQYF . TRBV19 TRBD2 14 TRBJ2-3
TGTGCCAGCAGCCCCACCCAGGGGATGATTGAAGCTTTCTTT CASSPTQGMIEAFF once TRBV5-6 . 14 TRBJ1-1
TGTGCCAGCAGCCGGGACAGGGCTAATTCACCCCTCCACTTT CASSRDRANSPLHF . TRBV6-6 TRBD1 14 TRBJ1-6
TGCACCAGCAGCCAAGATCGAGAGACTACACCTCTCTCCTACAATGAGCAGTTCTTC CTSSQDRETTPLSYNEQFF few TRBV1 . 19 TRBJ2-1
TGTGCCAGCAGCAAAGTTTCTAGCGGTAGATCCTACGAGCAGTACTTC CASSKVSSGRSYEQYF few TRBV21-1 . 16 TRBJ2-7
TGTGCCAGCAGCTCCGACAGGTTTGGGATCACTGAAGCTTTCTTT CASSSDRFGITEAFF . TRBV7-6 . 15 TRBJ1-1
TGTGCCAGTAAGCGAGGGCCCTCCTACGAGCAGTACTTC CASKRGPSYEQYF . TRBV6-4 . 13 TRBJ2-7
TGTGCCAGCTCACCCTACCAGGGACAGGGGGCGCGTGGCTACACCTTC CASSPYQGQGARGYTF . TRBV18 TRBD1 16 TRBJ1-2
TGTGCCAGCAGTCCTCTCGGAGATGGAAACACCATATATTTT CASSPLGDGNTIYF many TRBV6-6 . 14 TRBJ1-3
TGTGCCAGCAGTGAAGCCAGGGGGCGCGGGTCCTACGAGCAGTACTTC CASSEARGRGSYEQYF . TRBV2 TRBD1 16 TRBJ2-7
TGTGCCAGCAGGCGGAGTGGCACTGAAGCTTTCTTT CASRRSGTEAFF . TRBV12-3/TRBV12-4 . 12 TRBJ1-1
TGTGCCACCAGCAGCAGGGGGGCAGGGAGCTCCTACGAGCAGTACTTC CATSSRGAGSSYEQYF . TRBV15 . 16 TRBJ2-7
TGTGCCTGGAGTGTACTGGCTAGCGGGAGTAGTGAGCAGTACTTC CAWSVLASGSSEQYF . TRBV30 TRBD2 15 TRBJ2-7
TGTGCCAGCAGTGGGACAGAATACCAAGAGACCCAGTACTTC CASSGTEYQETQYF . TRBV2 . 14 TRBJ2-5
TGTGCCAGCAGCTTAGACGGGACTAGCGGGAGCTCCTACAATGAGCAGTTCTTC CASSLDGTSGSSYNEQFF . TRBV7-6 TRBD2 18 TRBJ2-1
TGTGCCAGCTCACCCCCACCGGGACAGGGATATGGAGATACGCAGTATTTT CASSPPPGQGYGDTQYF once TRBV18 TRBD1 17 TRBJ2-3
TGTGCCAGCAACCCCGGGGACTCGCCGGCGGAAAAACTGTTTTTT CASNPGDSPAEKLFF . TRBV2 . 15 TRBJ1-4
TGTGCCTGGAAGGTGGCCGACAGGGAAAATTCACCCCTCCACTTT CAWKVADRENSPLHF many TRBV30 TRBD1 15 TRBJ1-6
TGTGCCAGCAGCTCCCCGAGGGGGAGTAACTATGGCTACACCTTC CASSSPRGSNYGYTF once TRBV7-8 . 15 TRBJ1-2
TGCGCCAGCAGCGCCGGGACAAACTCATATAATTCACCCCTCCACTTT CASSAGTNSYNSPLHF . TRBV5-1 . 16 TRBJ1-6